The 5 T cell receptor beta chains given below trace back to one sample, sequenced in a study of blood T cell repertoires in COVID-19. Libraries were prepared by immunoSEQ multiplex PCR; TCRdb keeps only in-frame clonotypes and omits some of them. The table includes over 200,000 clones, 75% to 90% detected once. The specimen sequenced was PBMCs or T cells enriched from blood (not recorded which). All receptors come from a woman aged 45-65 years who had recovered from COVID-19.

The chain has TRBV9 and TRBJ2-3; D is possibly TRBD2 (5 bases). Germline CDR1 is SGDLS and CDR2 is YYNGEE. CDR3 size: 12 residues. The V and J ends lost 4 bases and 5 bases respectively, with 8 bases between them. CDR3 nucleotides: TGTGCCAGCAGCCTGAGCGGAGATACGCAGTATTTT. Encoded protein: CASSLSGDTQYF. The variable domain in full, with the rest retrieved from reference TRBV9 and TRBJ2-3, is DSGVTQTPKHLITATGQRVTLRCSPRSGDLSVYWYQQSLDQGLQFLIQYYNGEERAKGNILERFSAQQFPDLHSELNLSSLELGDSALYFCASSLSGDTQYFGPGTRLTVL.

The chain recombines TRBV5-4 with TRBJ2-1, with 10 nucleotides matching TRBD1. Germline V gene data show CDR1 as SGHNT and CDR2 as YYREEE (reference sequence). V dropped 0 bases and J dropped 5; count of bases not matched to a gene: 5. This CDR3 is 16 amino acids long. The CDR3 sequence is CASSLGRDRGHNEQFF. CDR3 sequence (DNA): TGTGCCAGCAGCTTGGGAAGGGACAGGGGTCACAATGAGCAGTTCTTC.

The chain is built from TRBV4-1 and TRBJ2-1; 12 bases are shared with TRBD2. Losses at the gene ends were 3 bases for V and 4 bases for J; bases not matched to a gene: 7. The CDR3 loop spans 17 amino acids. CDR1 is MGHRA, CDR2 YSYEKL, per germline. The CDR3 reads CASSHDLTSGRYNEQFF. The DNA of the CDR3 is TGCGCCAGCAGCCATGACTTGACTAGCGGGAGATACAATGAGCAGTTCTTC.

CDR3 DNA: TGTGCCAGCAGCTTAGGACCGTCGCGGGAGAGTAGGAATGAGCAGTTCTTC. Translating it yields CASSLGPSRESRNEQFF. V and J are TRBV7-8 and TRBJ2-1; 7 bases are a match to TRBD2. The CDR3 runs 17 residues. The germline CDR1 and CDR2 sequences are SGHVS and FQNEAQ. Unmatched junction bases numbered 13, after V lost 1 base and J lost 7 bases.

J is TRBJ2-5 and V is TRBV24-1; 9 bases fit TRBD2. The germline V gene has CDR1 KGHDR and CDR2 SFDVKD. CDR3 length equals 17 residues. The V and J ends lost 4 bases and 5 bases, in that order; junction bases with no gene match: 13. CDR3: CATSEMRLAGGMETQYF. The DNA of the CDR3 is TGTGCCACCAGTGAGATGAGGTTGGCGGGAGGGATGGAGACCCAGTACTTC.